This is a list of T cell receptor beta chains from one sample in a study of blood T cell repertoires in COVID-19. Only in-frame clones appear in the TCRdb table, and some are missing; sequencing was by immunoSEQ multiplex PCR. The profile covers some 80,000 clones, with roughly 84% appearing a single time and approximately 11% taken by the ten largest. Material for sequencing was peripheral blood. The receptors shown here come from a man between 60 and 75 years old with COVID-19, enrolled during active disease. Each CDR3 is given without its conserved first and last residue. The order of the fields is V gene, J gene, CDR3 protein.

>TRBV2|TRBJ1-4
ASSDRAASGEKLF
>TRBV20-1|TRBJ1-2
SASFSGGAKGGYT
>TRBV18|TRBJ2-1
ASSKGLAGSYNEQF
>TRBV5-4|TRBJ2-7
ASSPKRESEQY
>TRBV20-1|TRBJ1-2
SAYRSYGYT
>TRBV2|TRBJ2-5
ASSSDRGRRETQY
>TRBV10-3|TRBJ2-7
AISESRLAASYEQY
>TRBV5-6|TRBJ1-1
ASSLAQGVNTEAF
>TRBV24-1|TRBJ2-3
ATSDLASGSGDTQY
>TRBV5-1|TRBJ2-1
ASSLPTRGYNEQF
>TRBV6-5|TRBJ1-6
ASHDRSSPLH
>TRBV19|TRBJ1-5
ASSTPITGANQPQH
>TRBV12-3/TRBV12-4|TRBJ1-2
ASSPRSYYGYT
>TRBV6-5|TRBJ1-4
ATLRRGFGEKLF